These 27 T cell receptor beta chains came from one sample sequenced in a study of T-cell reconstitution after alpha-beta-depleted transplantation in children. Unique molecular identifiers were incorporated during preparation of the TCRbeta library. One entry per CDR3 protein results from TCRdb running MiXCR on the PCR reads. Altogether roughly 200,000 distinct CDR3 sequences are present, more than 6.5% being singletons, with the ten largest covering around 2.7%. This sample comprised PBMCs from the stem cell graft donor, obtained from the stem cell graft. These receptors were obtained from a human donor who donated a stem cell graft to a child with Wiskott-Aldrich syndrome.

The rearrangement links TRBV15 to TRBJ2-4; possible D gene TRBD2, 6 bases. CDR1 and CDR2 from the germline V gene are LNHNV and YYDKDF (reference sequence). Trimming cost V 5 bases and J 0 bases, with 14 bases left between them. The CDR3 is 16 amino acids. The CDR3 nucleotides read TGTGCCACCAGCTTCCCCGGGACTGCAGCCAAAAACATTCAGTACTTC. This encodes CATSFPGTAAKNIQYF.

Many counts were recorded for this clonotype. The genes are TRBV7-2 and TRBJ2-7; 8 nucleotides line up with TRBD1. CDR3 size: 14 residues. Germline values: CDR1 SGHTA, CDR2 FQGNSA. The ends lost 5 bases at V and 4 bases at J; junction bases unmatched: 7. In nucleotides, the CDR3 is TGTGCCAGCAGCCACCGGACAGGGATGTACGAGCAGTACTTC. Residues: CASSHRTGMYEQYF.

This clonotype came up many times. This sequence joins TRBV10-3 and TRBJ1-1; D remains ambiguous. Germline lookup yields CDR1 ENHRY and CDR2 SYGVKD. V lost 1 base, J lost 0 bases, and 6 bases lay in between. The CDR3 covers 14 residues. As DNA, the CDR3 is TGTGCCATCAGTGAGTTGGCGATGAACACTGAAGCTTTCTTT. As protein: CAISELAMNTEAFF.

This clonotype appeared many times. The chain employs TRBV12-3 or TRBV12-4 and TRBJ2-2; 14 bases fit TRBD2. This CDR3 has 15 residues. The V and J ends lost 8 bases and 6 bases, in that order; junction bases with no gene match: 5. The CDR3 nucleotides are TGTGCCAGCCGACTAGCGGGAGGGTGGTCCGGGGAGCTGTTTTTT. Amino acids: CASRLAGGWSGELFF.

This clonotype was found many times. This sequence joins TRBV20-1 and TRBJ2-7, with D possibly TRBD2 on 7 matching bases. Deletions cut 5 bases from V and 6 bases from J, with 11 bases between. CDR1 is DFQATT and CDR2 is SNEGSKA in the germline V gene (reference sequence). The CDR3 covers 11 residues. In DNA form, the CDR3 reads TGCAGTGCTGATGGGGGGGCCGAGCAGTACTTC. Its protein product is CSADGGAEQYF.

In this sample, this clonotype turned up a few times. The rearrangement joins TRBV7-2 to TRBJ1-1; 9 positions agree with TRBD1. V was pared by 1 base and J by 11 bases, with 11 bases of the junction left unmatched. The CDR3 consists of 15 residues. The germline V gene has CDR1 SGHTA and CDR2 FQGNSA. For the CDR3, the DNA is TGTGCCAGCAGCTTAGACCCTTCACAGGGGGCGAGGGCTTTCTTT. This codes for CASSLDPSQGARAFF.

This clonotype was found many times. The chain employs TRBV12-3 or TRBV12-4 and TRBJ1-2, with 12 positions matching TRBD1. The CDR3 has 16 amino acids. With V trimmed by 7 bases and J by 3 bases, 9 bases remained unmatched. The CDR3 DNA reads as TGTGCCAGCACTAGGGACAGGGGGCGCATTCACTATGGCTACACCTTC. This codes for CASTRDRGRIHYGYTF.

This chain joins TRBV5-1 and TRBJ2-7; 11 bases agree with TRBD2. The CDR3 extends over 16 amino acids. J lost 7 bases, V lost 4 bases, and 13 bases had no gene match. CDR1 and CDR2 (germline): SGHRS, YFSETQ. The CDR3 protein is CASSPPLSGREGEQYF. CDR3 nucleotides: TGCGCCAGCAGCCCGCCGCTTAGCGGGAGGGAAGGGGAGCAGTACTTC.

Ten or more counts support this clonotype. This rearrangement joins TRBV12-3 or TRBV12-4 to TRBJ1-2; D might be TRBD1 (5 bases). Deletions cut 7 bases from V and 0 bases from J, with 15 bases between. CDR3 length: 15 residues. CDR3 sequence reads: CASTLGALANYGYTF. The CDR3 bases are TGTGCCAGCACTCTCGGGGCACTCGCTAACTATGGCTACACCTTC.

This clonotype was found many times. No DNA is shown, since the ends of the CDR3 on it are uncertain; the CDR3 is the one TCRdb lists. This CDR3 reads CASSFSGPGYNEQFF. This chain uses TRBV7-2 with TRBJ2-1; the D call TRBD1 from the table was never checked on the DNA. Germline-derived CDR1 and CDR2 are SGHTA and FQGNSA. The length of the CDR3 is 15 amino acids, counting both ends.

This clonotype appeared many times. In DNA, the CDR3 is TGTGCCAGCAGCCTGGGATGGGGTCTGAACACTGAAGCTTTCTTT. Amino acid sequence: CASSLGWGLNTEAFF. The genes are TRBV5-6 and TRBJ1-1; D remains unclear. Germline CDR1 is SGHDT and CDR2 is YYEEEE. With 4 bases removed from V and 0 bases from J, the gap between germline ends came to 13 bases. The CDR3 is 15 amino acids.

This clonotype appeared many times. The chain carries TRBV9 and TRBJ2-7; 14 bases match TRBD2. With V trimmed by 3 bases and J by 5 bases, 7 bases remained unmatched. CDR1 is SGDLS, CDR2 YYNGEE, per germline. This CDR3 has 16 amino acids. The CDR3 bases are TGTGCCAGCAGCGCTACAAAGGGACTAGCGGGAGACGAGCAGTACTTC. This encodes CASSATKGLAGDEQYF.

The V and J genes are TRBV2 and TRBJ2-7; 9 bases line up with TRBD1. Losses at the gene ends were 8 bases for V and 5 bases for J; bases not matched to a gene: 13. This CDR3 comprises 15 residues. CDR1 is SNHLY, CDR2 FYNNEI, per germline. The CDR3 coding sequence is TGTGCCAGCTCCAAGGACAGGGGCCTCCCAAACGAGCAGTACTTC. Translating it yields CASSKDRGLPNEQYF.

In its sample, this clonotype was seen many times. The V gene is TRBV4-3, the J gene TRBJ1-2, with D perhaps TRBD1 (5 bases). This CDR3 comprises 15 residues. The germline gives CDR1 LGHNA, CDR2 YSLEER. The V and J ends lost 0 bases and 8 bases respectively, with 16 bases between them. CDR3 protein: CASSQDRRALYGYTF. The CDR3, as DNA: TGCGCCAGCAGCCAAGATCGCAGGGCGCTCTACGGCTACACCTTC.

There are many counts of this clonotype. The chain employs TRBV29-1 and TRBJ1-1, with TRBD1 identical over 11 bases. Germline V gives CDR1 SQVTM, CDR2 ANQGSEA. V trimming: 8 bases; J trimming: 0 bases; junction bases outside the gene matches: 8. The CDR3 loop spans 15 amino acids. This CDR3 is CSSYGTGGLNTEAFF. The CDR3 DNA follows: TGCAGCTCCTACGGGACAGGGGGACTGAACACTGAAGCTTTCTTT.

This clonotype was seen many times. The chain couples TRBV29-1 to TRBJ2-5, with TRBD1 matching 9 bases. After removal of 4 bases from V and 1 base from J, the junction contained 4 bases not matched to a gene. Per germline, CDR1 SQVTM and CDR2 ANQGSEA. The CDR3 loop spans 14 amino acids. The CDR3 reads CSVVPGQGQETQYF. In DNA form, the CDR3 reads TGCAGCGTTGTGCCGGGACAGGGCCAAGAGACCCAGTACTTC.

This clonotype has at least ten counts. J is TRBJ2-5 and V is TRBV9, with D maybe TRBD1 (6 bases). Germline CDR1 is SGDLS and CDR2 is YYNGEE. This CDR3 has 13 amino acids. The V end lost 3 bases, the J end lost 2 bases, and 8 bases lay between the germline ends. The CDR3, as DNA: TGTGCCAGCAGCGCCGGACAGCAAGAGACCCAGTACTTC. Translated: CASSAGQQETQYF.

This clonotype was observed at least ten times. The genes are TRBV5-4 and TRBJ2-5, with D perhaps given as TRBD1 or TRBD2 (5 bases each). Trimming stripped 2 bases from V and 4 bases from J, with 9 bases between. CDR1 and CDR2 (germline): SGHNT, YYREEE (reference sequence). CDR3 length: 13 amino acids. In nucleotides, the CDR3 is TGTGCCAGCAGCTTTGGGGCGGGAGAGACCCAGTACTTC. Its protein is CASSFGAGETQYF.

This clonotype was observed a few times. CDR3 loop: CASSPGQLMNTEAFF. Here the CDR3 DNA reads TGTGCCAGCAGCCCCGGACAGTTGATGAACACTGAAGCTTTCTTT. This sequence joins TRBV28 and TRBJ1-1, with D tentatively TRBD1 (6 bases). Germline CDR1 is MDHEN and CDR2 is SYDVKM. The CDR3 totals 15 residues. Trimming left V 6 bases short and J 0 bases short, with 14 bases between.

This clonotype has at least ten counts. The rearrangement uses TRBV12-3 or TRBV12-4 and TRBJ2-7, with 7 bases fitting TRBD1. The length of the CDR3 is 14 residues. Losses at the gene ends were 5 bases for V and 3 bases for J; bases not matched to a gene: 7. The chain's CDR3 is CASSIDRVGYEQYF. The CDR3, as DNA: TGTGCCAGCAGTATCGACAGGGTTGGCTACGAGCAGTACTTC.

This clonotype has at least ten counts. The J gene is TRBJ2-7, the V gene TRBV11-2; D is possibly TRBD2 (5 bases). Trimming removed 4 bases at V and 0 bases at J, with 13 bases between. Germline CDR1 is SGHAT and CDR2 is FQNNGV. CDR3 length equals 15 residues. In nucleotides, the CDR3 is TGTGCCAGCAGCTCCTACGAGGGCAGCTCCTACGAGCAGTACTTC. It encodes CASSSYEGSSYEQYF.

This clonotype was found many times. This rearrangement joins TRBV20-1 to TRBJ2-3; the match to TRBD2 covers 8 bases. The CDR3 is 17 residues long. V dropped 2 bases and J dropped 5; count of bases not matched to a gene: 15. In germline, CDR1 is DFQATT, CDR2 SNEGSKA (reference sequence). For the CDR3, the DNA is TGCAGTGCTAGATCCGGGGGGGGACGCCCAGCCGGAGATACGCAGTATTTT. Translation: CSARSGGGRPAGDTQYF.

This clonotype has a handful of counts. V usage is TRBV6-1 and J usage is TRBJ2-3; 7 bases line up with TRBD1. V lost 5 bases to trimming and J lost 4 bases; unmatched junction nucleotides: 9. Germline V gene data show CDR1 as MNHNS and CDR2 as SASEGT. This CDR3 spans 15 amino acids. The CDR3 DNA follows: TGTGCCAGCAGTCCGACAGGGATTGAATCAGATACGCAGTATTTT. As protein: CASSPTGIESDTQYF.

Ten or more counts support this clonotype. This sequence joins TRBV6-5 and TRBJ2-2, with D possibly being TRBD1 (6 bases). CDR3 size: 13 residues. Trimming left V 6 bases short and J 6 bases short, with 11 bases between. Germline lookup yields CDR1 MNHEY and CDR2 SVGAGI. CDR3 DNA sequence: TGTGCCAGCAGACAGGGTGATCCCGGGGAGCTGTTTTTT. Its translation: CASRQGDPGELFF.

This clonotype appeared a few times. This chain links TRBV4-1 with TRBJ2-1; 7 nucleotides line up with TRBD1. Germline assignment: CDR1 MGHRA and CDR2 YSYEKL. Germline trimming cut 1 base from V and 4 bases from J; bases unmatched to any gene: 7. The CDR3 runs 16 residues. CDR3 in amino acids: CASSQATGESYNEQFF. In DNA, the CDR3 is TGCGCCAGCAGCCAAGCCACAGGGGAATCTTACAATGAGCAGTTCTTC.

This clonotype was found many times. J is TRBJ2-1 and V is TRBV9; 11 nucleotides agree with TRBD2. Trimming removed 0 bases from V and 4 bases from J; junction bases left unmatched: 27. CDR3 length equals 24 residues. CDR1 and CDR2 (germline): SGDLS, YYNGEE. The CDR3 DNA reads TGTGCCAGCAGCGTAGCTGTGACTAGCGGGAAGCTGGATAAAAGCCGGCAAGCGTACAATGAGCAGTTCTTC. Residues: CASSVAVTSGKLDKSRQAYNEQFF.

Ten or more counts support this clonotype. V and J are TRBV7-9 and TRBJ2-1; TRBD2 aligns across 10 bases. Germline CDR1 is SEHNR and CDR2 is FQNEAQ (reference sequence). CDR3 length: 17 residues. The V segment lost 2 bases and the J segment 3 bases; nucleotides outside the gene matches: 7. CDR3: CASSLPTRLAGYNEQFF. Here the CDR3 DNA reads TGTGCCAGCAGCTTACCTACAAGACTAGCGGGCTACAATGAGCAGTTCTTC.